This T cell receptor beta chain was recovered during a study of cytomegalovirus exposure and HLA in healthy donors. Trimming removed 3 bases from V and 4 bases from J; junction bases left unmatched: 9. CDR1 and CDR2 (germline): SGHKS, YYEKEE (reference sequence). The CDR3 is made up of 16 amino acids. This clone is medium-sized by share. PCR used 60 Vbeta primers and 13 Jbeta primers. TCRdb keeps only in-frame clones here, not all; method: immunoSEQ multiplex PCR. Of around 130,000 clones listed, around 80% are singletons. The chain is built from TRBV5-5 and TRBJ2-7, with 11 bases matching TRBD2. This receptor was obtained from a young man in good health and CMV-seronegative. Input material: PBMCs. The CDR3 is CASSSLLAGARYEQYF. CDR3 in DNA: TGTGCCAGCAGCTCACTACTAGCGGGAGCTAGGTACGAGCAGTACTTC.